The 12 T cell receptor beta chains below all came from one sample that was sequenced in a study of early T cells in non-severe SARS-CoV-2 infection. Using its own MiXCR run on the 5' RACE reads, TCRdb lists one record per CDR3 protein. The table has about 49,000 distinct CDR3 sequences, around 6.5% seen once. Sequencing used whole blood, obtained at baseline. The receptors shown here come from an adult who was a healthcare worker with PCR-confirmed SARS-CoV-2 infection or an uninfected control (not recorded which).

The table lists this clonotype with many counts. The rearrangement uses TRBV29-1 and TRBJ1-3, with D uncertain. Germline CDR1 is SQVTM and CDR2 is ANQGSEA. Trimming removed 6 bases at V and 4 bases at J, with 13 bases between. CDR3 length: 13 residues. Here the CDR3 DNA reads TGCAGCGTCACCGTACTGGGAGGAAACACCATATATTTT. Translated: CSVTVLGGNTIYF.

This clonotype has only a few counts. The gene calls are TRBV12-2 and TRBJ2-6; the D segment call TRBD1 is taken from the table without a DNA check. TRBV12-2 is listed as a pseudogene. The CDR3 contains 16 residues. CDR3 sequence reads: CASRLDMGAGANVLTF. The CDR3 DNA reads TGTGCAAGTCGCTTAGATATGGGGGCTGGGGCCAACGTCCTGACTTTC.

This clonotype was seen at least ten times. The chain combines TRBV28 with TRBJ2-3; possibly TRBD1 for D (6 bases). Trimming removed 4 bases from V and 2 bases from J, with 13 bases in between. The CDR3 has 15 residues. Germline V lookup: CDR1 MDHEN, CDR2 SYDVKM. CDR3 amino acids: CASSSPTGITDTQYF. DNA for the CDR3: TGTGCCAGCAGTTCTCCTACAGGGATCACAGATACGCAGTATTTT.

The V gene is TRBV9, the J gene TRBJ1-2, with 9 bases that match TRBD1. This CDR3 region has 13 residues. V lost 4 bases to trimming and J lost 5 bases; unmatched junction nucleotides: 3. Germline V CDR1 and CDR2: SGDLS, YYNGEE. CDR3 sequence (DNA): TGTGCCAGCAGCATCGACAGGGGGTATGGCTACACCTTC. Translating it yields CASSIDRGYGYTF. The full variable domain, its missing parts supplied by reference TRBV9 and TRBJ1-2, is DSGVTQTPKHLITATGQRVTLRCSPRSGDLSVYWYQQSLDQGLQFLIQYYNGEERAKGNILERFSAQQFPDLHSELNLSSLELGDSALYFCASSIDRGYGYTFGSGTRLTVV.

This clonotype showed up many times. The chain carries TRBV6-5 and TRBJ1-4, with 7 bases aligning to TRBD1. CDR1 and CDR2 from the germline V gene are MNHEY and SVGAGI. CDR3 length: 16 residues. Unmatched junction bases numbered 11, after V lost 5 bases and J lost 5 bases. CDR3 in amino acids: CASSPLQDRPNEKLFF. The CDR3 DNA sequence: TGTGCCAGCAGTCCCCTTCAGGACAGGCCAAATGAAAAACTGTTTTTT.

This clonotype was found many times. The rearrangement uses TRBV20-1 and TRBJ1-1, with TRBD1 matching over 8 bases. CDR1 and CDR2 from the germline V gene are DFQATT and SNEGSKA (reference sequence). Trimming removed 1 base from V and 10 bases from J; junction bases left unmatched: 14. This CDR3 contains 15 residues. The CDR3 sequence: CSARGGTGLAGAAFF. DNA of the CDR3: TGCAGTGCTAGAGGGGGGACAGGTTTGGCAGGGGCAGCTTTCTTT.

CDR3 residues: CASSPGTGGYGNQPQHF. CDR3 nucleotides: TGCGCCAGCAGCCCAGGGACAGGGGGATACGGCAATCAGCCCCAGCATTTT. This chain joins TRBV5-1 and TRBJ1-5, with TRBD1 identical over 11 bases. V gave up 4 bases and J gave up 2 bases; unmatched junction bases: 8. Germline assignment: CDR1 SGHRS and CDR2 YFSETQ. The length of the CDR3 is 17 residues. Supplemented by reference TRBV5-1 and TRBJ1-5, the full variable domain reads KAGVTQTPRYLIKTRGQQVTLSCSPISGHRSVSWYQQTPGQGLQFLFEYFSETQRNKGNFPGRFSGRQFSNSRSEMNVSTLELGDSALYLCASSPGTGGYGNQPQHFGDGTRLSIL.

This clonotype was detected only a few times. The rearrangement uses TRBV12-3 or TRBV12-4 and TRBJ2-1; 15 bases map to TRBD2. This CDR3 comprises 17 residues. The ends lost 6 bases at V and 8 bases at J; junction bases unmatched: 11. The CDR3 nucleotides are TGTGCCAGCAGCCGGACTAGCGGGGGGGCTGTTGCGGATGAGCAGTTCTTC. Amino acids: CASSRTSGGAVADEQFF.

This clonotype was counted many times. The chain carries TRBV6-5 and TRBJ1-1; possible D gene TRBD1, 5 bases. This CDR3 is built from 15 residues. Germline CDR1 MNHEY, CDR2 SVGAGI. V lost 2 bases and J 2 bases, leaving 12 bases between the germline ends. CDR3 in amino acids: CASSYTRTGNTEAFF. DNA for the CDR3: TGTGCCAGCAGTTACACAAGAACAGGTAACACTGAAGCTTTCTTT.

This clonotype was counted at least ten times. V gene TRBV2 combines with J gene TRBJ2-1, with TRBD2 matching over 10 bases. Germline V gives CDR1 SNHLY, CDR2 FYNNEI. V lost 4 bases and J lost 7; bases outside the gene matches: 4. The CDR3 extends over 14 amino acids. The CDR3 region has the DNA TGTGCCAGCAGTGTTCTAGCGGGGGCAAATGAGCAGTTCTTC. Amino acid sequence: CASSVLAGANEQFF.

The sample holds many counts of this clonotype. The chain recombines TRBV3-1 with TRBJ2-1; 11 bases align to TRBD2. Unmatched junction bases numbered 1, after V lost 3 bases and J lost 9 bases. The CDR3 runs 13 residues. Looked up from germline, CDR1 is LGHDT and CDR2 is YNNKEL (reference sequence). The CDR3 nucleotides are TGTGCCAGCAGCCAGGGACTAGCGGTTGAGCAGTTCTTC. This codes for CASSQGLAVEQFF.

This clonotype has ten or more counts. The rearrangement links TRBV7-9 to TRBJ1-4; D is uncertain. The CDR3 loop spans 15 amino acids. The V gene lost 2 bases and the J gene lost 7 bases, with 14 bases spanning the gap. Germline V gives CDR1 SEHNR, CDR2 FQNEAQ (reference sequence). The CDR3 loop is CASSLRDLRAEKLFF. The DNA of the CDR3 is TGTGCCAGCAGCTTACGTGATTTAAGGGCTGAAAAACTGTTTTTT.